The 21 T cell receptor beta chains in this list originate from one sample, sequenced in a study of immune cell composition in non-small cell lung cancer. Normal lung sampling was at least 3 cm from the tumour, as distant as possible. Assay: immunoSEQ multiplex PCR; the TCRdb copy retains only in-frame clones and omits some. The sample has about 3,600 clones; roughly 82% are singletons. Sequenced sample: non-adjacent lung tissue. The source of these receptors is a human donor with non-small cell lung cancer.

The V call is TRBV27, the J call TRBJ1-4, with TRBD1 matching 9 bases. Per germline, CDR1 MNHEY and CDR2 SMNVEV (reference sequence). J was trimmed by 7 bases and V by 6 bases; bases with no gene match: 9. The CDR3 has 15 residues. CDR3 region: CASRYRGLRFEKLFF. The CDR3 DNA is TGTGCCAGCAGGTACAGGGGGCTTCGTTTTGAAAAACTGTTTTTT.

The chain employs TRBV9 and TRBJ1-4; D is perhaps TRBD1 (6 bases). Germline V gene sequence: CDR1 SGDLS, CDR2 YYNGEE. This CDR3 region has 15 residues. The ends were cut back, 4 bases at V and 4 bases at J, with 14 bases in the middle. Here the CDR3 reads CASSPETGYNEKLFF. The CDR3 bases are TGTGCCAGCAGCCCAGAGACAGGTTATAATGAAAAACTGTTTTTT.

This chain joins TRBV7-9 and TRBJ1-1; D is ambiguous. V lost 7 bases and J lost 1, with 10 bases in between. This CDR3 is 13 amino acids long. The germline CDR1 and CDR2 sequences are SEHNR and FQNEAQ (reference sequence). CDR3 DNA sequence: TGTGCCAGCACCCGACCAGGGAACACTGAAGCTTTCTTT. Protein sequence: CASTRPGNTEAFF.

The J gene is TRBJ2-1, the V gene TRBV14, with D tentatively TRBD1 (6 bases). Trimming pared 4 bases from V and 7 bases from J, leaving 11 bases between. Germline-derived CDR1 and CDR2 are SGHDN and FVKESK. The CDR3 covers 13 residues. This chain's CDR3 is CASSPQGANEQFF. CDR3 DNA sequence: TGTGCCAGCAGCCCACAGGGAGCGAATGAGCAGTTCTTC. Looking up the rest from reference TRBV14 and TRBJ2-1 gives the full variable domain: EAGVTQFPSHSVIEKGQTVTLRCDPISGHDNLYWYRRVMGKEIKFLLHFVKESKQDESGMPNNRFLAERTGGTYSTLKVQPAELEDSGVYFCASSPQGANEQFFGPGTRLTVL.

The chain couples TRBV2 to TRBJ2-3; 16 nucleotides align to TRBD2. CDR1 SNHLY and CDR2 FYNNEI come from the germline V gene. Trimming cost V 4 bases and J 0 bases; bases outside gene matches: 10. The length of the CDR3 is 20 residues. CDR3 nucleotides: TGTGCCAGCAGTGTCCTACTTCCGGGACTAGCGGGGGGGAGCACAGATACGCAGTATTTT. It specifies CASSVLLPGLAGGSTDTQYF. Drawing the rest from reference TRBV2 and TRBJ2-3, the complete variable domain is EPEVTQTPSHQVTQMGQEVILRCVPISNHLYFYWYRQILGQKVEFLVSFYNNEISEKSEIFDDQFSVERPDGSNFTLKIRSTKLEDSAMYFCASSVLLPGLAGGSTDTQYFGPGTRLTVL.

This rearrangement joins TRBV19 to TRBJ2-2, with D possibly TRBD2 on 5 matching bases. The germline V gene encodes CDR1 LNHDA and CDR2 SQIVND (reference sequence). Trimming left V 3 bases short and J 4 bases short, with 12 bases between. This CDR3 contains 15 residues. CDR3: CASSMGRGGTGELFF. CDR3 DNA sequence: TGTGCCAGTAGTATGGGCCGGGGTGGCACCGGGGAGCTGTTTTTT.

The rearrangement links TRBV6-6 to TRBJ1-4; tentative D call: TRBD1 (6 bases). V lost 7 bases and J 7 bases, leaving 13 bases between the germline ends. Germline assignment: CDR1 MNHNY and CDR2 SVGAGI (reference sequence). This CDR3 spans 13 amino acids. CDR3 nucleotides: TGTGCCAGCACCCTTCAGACAGGTGAAAAACTGTTTTTT. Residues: CASTLQTGEKLFF.

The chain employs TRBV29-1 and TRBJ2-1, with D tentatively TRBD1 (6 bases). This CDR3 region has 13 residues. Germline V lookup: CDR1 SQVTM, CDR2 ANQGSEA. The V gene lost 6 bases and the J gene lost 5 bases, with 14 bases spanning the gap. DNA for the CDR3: TGCAGCGTCACAGGGACAAAACACAATGAGCAGTTCTTC. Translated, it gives CSVTGTKHNEQFF.

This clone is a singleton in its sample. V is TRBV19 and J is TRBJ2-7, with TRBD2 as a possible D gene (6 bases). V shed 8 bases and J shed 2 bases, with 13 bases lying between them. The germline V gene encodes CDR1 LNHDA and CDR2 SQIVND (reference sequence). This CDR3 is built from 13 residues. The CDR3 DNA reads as TGTGCCAGTCGGAGGGGCCCCACCTACGAGCAGTACTTC. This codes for CASRRGPTYEQYF.

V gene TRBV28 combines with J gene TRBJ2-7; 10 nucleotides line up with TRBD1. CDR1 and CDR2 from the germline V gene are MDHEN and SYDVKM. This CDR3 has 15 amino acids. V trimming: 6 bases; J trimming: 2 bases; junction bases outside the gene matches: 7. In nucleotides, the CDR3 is TGTGCCAGCAGCCAACTGACAGGGGGCACCTACGAGCAGTACTTC. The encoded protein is CASSQLTGGTYEQYF.

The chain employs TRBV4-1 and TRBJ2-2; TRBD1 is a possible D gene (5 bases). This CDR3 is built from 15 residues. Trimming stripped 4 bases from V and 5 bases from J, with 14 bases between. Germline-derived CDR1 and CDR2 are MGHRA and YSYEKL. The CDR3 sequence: CASSPFRGFTGELFF. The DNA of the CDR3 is TGCGCCAGCAGCCCCTTTAGGGGTTTTACCGGGGAGCTGTTTTTT.

The CDR3 loop reads CASSQGVSGNTIYF. CDR3 sequence (DNA): TGTGCCAGCTCACAGGGGGTTTCTGGAAACACCATATATTTT. The chain is built from TRBV18 and TRBJ1-3; maybe TRBD1 (6 bases). This CDR3 is 14 amino acids long. Germline V gene lookup returns CDR1 KGHSH and CDR2 LQKENI. V was pared by 4 bases and J by 1 base, with 8 bases between.

The CDR3 loop reads CASSLAPGLAGGADTQYF. The CDR3 DNA reads as TGTGCCAGCAGCTTAGCCCCGGGACTAGCGGGGGGGGCAGATACGCAGTATTTT. The gene calls are TRBV5-5 and TRBJ2-3, with 16 bases identical to TRBD2. Germline V gives CDR1 SGHKS, CDR2 YYEKEE (reference sequence). With 2 bases clipped from V and 4 bases from J, the junction kept 7 bases outside the gene matches. The CDR3 runs 18 residues.

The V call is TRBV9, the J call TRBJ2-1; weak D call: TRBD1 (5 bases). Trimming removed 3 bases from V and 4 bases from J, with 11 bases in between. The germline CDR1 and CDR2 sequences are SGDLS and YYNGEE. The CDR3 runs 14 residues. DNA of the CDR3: TGTGCCAGCAGCGAGACCCAGGGATACAATGAGCAGTTCTTC. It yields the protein CASSETQGYNEQFF.

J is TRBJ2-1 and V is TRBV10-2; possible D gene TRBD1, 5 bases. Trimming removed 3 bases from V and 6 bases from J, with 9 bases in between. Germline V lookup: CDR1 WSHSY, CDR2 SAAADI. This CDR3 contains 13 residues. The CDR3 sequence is CASSEQVLNEQFF. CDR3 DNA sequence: TGCGCCAGCAGTGAACAGGTCCTCAATGAGCAGTTCTTC.

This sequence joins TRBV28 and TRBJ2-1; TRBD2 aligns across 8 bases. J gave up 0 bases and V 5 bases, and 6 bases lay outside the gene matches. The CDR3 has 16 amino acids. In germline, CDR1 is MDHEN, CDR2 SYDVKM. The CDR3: CASSLPGLDSYNEQFF. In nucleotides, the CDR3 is TGTGCCAGCAGTCTTCCGGGACTAGACTCCTACAATGAGCAGTTCTTC.

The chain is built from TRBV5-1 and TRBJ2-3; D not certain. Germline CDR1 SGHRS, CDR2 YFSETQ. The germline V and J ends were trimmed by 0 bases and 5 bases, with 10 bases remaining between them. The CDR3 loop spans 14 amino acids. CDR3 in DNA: TGCGCCAGCAGCTTGGATAGTAGTCTAGATACGCAGTATTTT. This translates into CASSLDSSLDTQYF.

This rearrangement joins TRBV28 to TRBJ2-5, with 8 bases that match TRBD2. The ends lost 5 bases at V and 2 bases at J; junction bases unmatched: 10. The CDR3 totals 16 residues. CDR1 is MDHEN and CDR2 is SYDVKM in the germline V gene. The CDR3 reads CASSPRTSREQETQYF. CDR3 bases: TGTGCCAGCAGTCCTCGGACTAGCAGGGAACAAGAGACCCAGTACTTC.

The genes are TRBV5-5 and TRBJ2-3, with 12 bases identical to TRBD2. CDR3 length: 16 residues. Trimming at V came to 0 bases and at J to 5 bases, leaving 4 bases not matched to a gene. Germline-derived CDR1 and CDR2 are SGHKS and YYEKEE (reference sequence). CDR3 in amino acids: CASSLEASGRGDTQYF. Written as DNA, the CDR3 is TGTGCCAGCAGCTTGGAAGCTAGCGGGAGGGGAGATACGCAGTATTTT.

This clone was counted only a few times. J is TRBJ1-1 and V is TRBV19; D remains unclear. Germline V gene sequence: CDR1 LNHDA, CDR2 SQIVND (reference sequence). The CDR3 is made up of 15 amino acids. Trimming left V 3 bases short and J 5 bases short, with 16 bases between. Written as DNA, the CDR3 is TGTGCCAGTAGTATCGGGTCTATCGGCGGGACTGAAGCTTTCTTT. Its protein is CASSIGSIGGTEAFF.

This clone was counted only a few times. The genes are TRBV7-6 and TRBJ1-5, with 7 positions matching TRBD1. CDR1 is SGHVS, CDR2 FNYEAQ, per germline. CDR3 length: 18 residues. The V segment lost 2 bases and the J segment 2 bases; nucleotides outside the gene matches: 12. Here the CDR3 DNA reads TGTGCCAGCAGCTTACGACCCCAGGGGGAAAAGGGCAATCAGCCCCAGCATTTT. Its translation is CASSLRPQGEKGNQPQHF.